These T cell receptor beta chains were read from a single sample in a study of cytotoxic CD8 clonotypes in ibrutinib-treated CLL. Produced via immunoSEQ multiplex PCR; TCRdb's table is partial and in-frame only. The sample holds 200,000 to 250,000 clones, less than 75% seen once. Sequenced material: PBMCs, taken after 24 months of ibrutinib treatment. These TCRs come from a human donor with chronic lymphocytic leukemia. Each CDR3 is given with its conserved first and last residue. Each record gives: clone size, D gene, V gene, J gene, CDR3 DNA, CDR3 protein. The D gene is left open where the match is weak. Clone size appears in some rows only: once, few, many, or a class for an expanded clone.

abundance: NA; d_gene: TRBD1; v_gene: TRBV5-1; j_gene: TRBJ2-1; CDR3nt: TGCGCCAGCAGCCCAACCCGGACAGGGGGAGCCAGCTCCTACAATGAGCAGTTCTTC; CDR3aa: CASSPTRTGGASSYNEQFF
abundance: NA; d_gene: NA; v_gene: TRBV28; j_gene: TRBJ1-4; CDR3nt: TGTGCCAGCACCACAGTAACTAATGAAAAACTGTTTTTT; CDR3aa: CASTTVTNEKLFF
abundance: few; d_gene: TRBD2; v_gene: TRBV9; j_gene: TRBJ2-7; CDR3nt: TGTGCCAGCAACGATGGCGGGAGTTCGCGCGAGCAGTACTTC; CDR3aa: CASNDGGSSREQYF
abundance: few; d_gene: NA; v_gene: TRBV19; j_gene: TRBJ1-1; CDR3nt: TGTGCCAGTAGCAACCCTGGGGTGAACACTGAAGCTTTCTTT; CDR3aa: CASSNPGVNTEAFF
abundance: NA; d_gene: NA; v_gene: TRBV7-2; j_gene: TRBJ2-7; CDR3nt: TGTGCCAGCAGCTCTCGATCTTCCTACGAGCAGTACTTC; CDR3aa: CASSSRSSYEQYF
abundance: NA; d_gene: NA; v_gene: TRBV29-1; j_gene: TRBJ1-1; CDR3nt: TGCAGCGTGGGCGCTGGACAGTTAGGTACTGAAGCTTTCTTT; CDR3aa: CSVGAGQLGTEAFF
abundance: NA; d_gene: NA; v_gene: TRBV29-1; j_gene: TRBJ2-4; CDR3nt: TGCAGCGTTGTGGTACAGGGACTAGCCAAAAACATTCAGTACTTC; CDR3aa: CSVVVQGLAKNIQYF
abundance: NA; d_gene: NA; v_gene: TRBV9; j_gene: TRBJ1-2; CDR3nt: TGTGCCAGCAGCCCCAGTCCCTTATCAGGGACCTATGGCTACACCTTC; CDR3aa: CASSPSPLSGTYGYTF
abundance: medium-sized; d_gene: TRBD1; v_gene: TRBV10-1; j_gene: TRBJ1-2; CDR3nt: TGCGCCGCAGGGACAGTCGGGACCTATGGCTACACCTTC; CDR3aa: CAAGTVGTYGYTF
abundance: once; d_gene: NA; v_gene: TRBV19; j_gene: TRBJ1-5; CDR3nt: TGTGCCAGTAGTAAAAGACAGCAGCATAGCAATCAGCCCCAGCATTTT; CDR3aa: CASSKRQQHSNQPQHF
abundance: NA; d_gene: TRBD2; v_gene: TRBV11-2; j_gene: TRBJ2-7; CDR3nt: TGTGCCAGCAGCTCGGGACTAGCGGGAGCAACCGAGCAGTACTTC; CDR3aa: CASSSGLAGATEQYF
abundance: NA; d_gene: NA; v_gene: TRBV6-5; j_gene: TRBJ1-2; CDR3nt: TGTGCCAGCAGTTACGGGCGAACCAACTATGGCTACACCTTC; CDR3aa: CASSYGRTNYGYTF
abundance: NA; d_gene: NA; v_gene: TRBV6-6; j_gene: TRBJ2-3; CDR3nt: TGTGCCAGCAGTACTTGGGATACGCAGTATTTT; CDR3aa: CASSTWDTQYF
abundance: NA; d_gene: TRBD1; v_gene: TRBV30; j_gene: TRBJ1-4; CDR3nt: TGTGCCCGCGAGGGGACAGGCGCTTGTGCAACTAATGAAAAACTGTTTTTT; CDR3aa: CAREGTGACATNEKLFF
abundance: NA; d_gene: TRBD2; v_gene: TRBV6-5; j_gene: TRBJ2-1; CDR3nt: TGTGCCAGCAGGTCCCTAGCGGGAGGAAACAATGAGCAGTTCTTC; CDR3aa: CASRSLAGGNNEQFF
abundance: once; d_gene: NA; v_gene: TRBV6-1; j_gene: TRBJ2-1; CDR3nt: TGTGCCAGCAAGGACCTGGGGGGAAATGAGCAGTTCTTC; CDR3aa: CASKDLGGNEQFF
abundance: NA; d_gene: TRBD1; v_gene: TRBV6-5; j_gene: TRBJ1-2; CDR3nt: TGTGCCAGCAGCCCGGGACAGGGGAGGGATGGCTACACCTTC; CDR3aa: CASSPGQGRDGYTF
abundance: few; d_gene: NA; v_gene: TRBV28; j_gene: TRBJ1-2; CDR3nt: TGTGCCAGCAGTTTAACCGATGAGGGGTACTATGGCTACACCTTC; CDR3aa: CASSLTDEGYYGYTF
abundance: NA; d_gene: NA; v_gene: TRBV5-1; j_gene: TRBJ2-7; CDR3nt: TGCGCCAGCAGCTTGGGGGAAAACTACGAGCAGTACTTC; CDR3aa: CASSLGENYEQYF
abundance: NA; d_gene: NA; v_gene: TRBV28; j_gene: TRBJ2-7; CDR3nt: TGTGCCAGCGCTAGCCCTGGGGGGAAGCAGTACTTC; CDR3aa: CASASPGGKQYF
abundance: NA; d_gene: NA; v_gene: TRBV28; j_gene: TRBJ2-7; CDR3nt: TGTGCCAGCAGTAGGGTCCTCGGACGCGAGCAGTACTTC; CDR3aa: CASSRVLGREQYF
abundance: NA; d_gene: NA; v_gene: TRBV7-2; j_gene: TRBJ2-3; CDR3nt: TGTGCCAGCAGCCGTCGTACAACCGGTATTATAGATACGCAGTATTTT; CDR3aa: CASSRRTTGIIDTQYF
abundance: NA; d_gene: NA; v_gene: TRBV6-5; j_gene: TRBJ2-1; CDR3nt: TGTGCCGTAGAAACTAGTAGGCCCTACAATGAGCAGTTCTTC; CDR3aa: CAVETSRPYNEQFF
abundance: few; d_gene: TRBD1; v_gene: TRBV6-5; j_gene: TRBJ1-5; CDR3nt: TGTGCCAGCAGTTACTCCGGGACAGGGGGCAATCAGCCCCAGCATTTT; CDR3aa: CASSYSGTGGNQPQHF
abundance: NA; d_gene: NA; v_gene: TRBV5-1; j_gene: TRBJ2-5; CDR3nt: TGCGCCAGCAGCTTGGGGCGGCAAGAGACCCAGTACTTC; CDR3aa: CASSLGRQETQYF
abundance: once; d_gene: TRBD1; v_gene: TRBV9; j_gene: TRBJ2-7; CDR3nt: TGTGCCAGCAGCGTTGATCATACAGGGGGCGCGGCTGGCGAGCAGTACTTC; CDR3aa: CASSVDHTGGAAGEQYF
abundance: NA; d_gene: NA; v_gene: TRBV28; j_gene: TRBJ2-5; CDR3nt: TGTGCCAGCAGTCTCTCCCCCGGGACAATAGGGGAGACCCAGTACTTC; CDR3aa: CASSLSPGTIGETQYF
abundance: once; d_gene: NA; v_gene: TRBV2; j_gene: TRBJ2-7; CDR3nt: TGTGCCAGCTATTCCTACCCCGGCAGCAACTACGAGCAGTACTTC; CDR3aa: CASYSYPGSNYEQYF
abundance: NA; d_gene: TRBD1; v_gene: TRBV10-2; j_gene: TRBJ1-5; CDR3nt: TGCGCCAGCAGTGACCTCTGGGGCAGGGGGAAATATAGCAATCAGCCCCAGCATTTT; CDR3aa: CASSDLWGRGKYSNQPQHF
abundance: NA; d_gene: NA; v_gene: TRBV6-4; j_gene: TRBJ2-1; CDR3nt: TGTGCCAGCAGTGACTCGGGAGGGGGGAGTGAGCAGTTCTTC; CDR3aa: CASSDSGGGSEQFF
abundance: few; d_gene: TRBD2; v_gene: TRBV18; j_gene: TRBJ2-3; CDR3nt: TGTGCCAGCTCACCACAGCTAGCGGCTAGCACAGATACGCAGTATTTT; CDR3aa: CASSPQLAASTDTQYF
abundance: once; d_gene: NA; v_gene: TRBV11-2; j_gene: TRBJ2-1; CDR3nt: TGTGCCAGCGACTTAGGGGGAAGCTCCTACAATGAGCAGTTCTTC; CDR3aa: CASDLGGSSYNEQFF
abundance: NA; d_gene: NA; v_gene: TRBV20-1; j_gene: TRBJ1-1; CDR3nt: TGCAGAGGCACTGAAGCTTTCTTT; CDR3aa: CRGTEAFF
abundance: NA; d_gene: TRBD1; v_gene: TRBV28; j_gene: TRBJ1-5; CDR3nt: TGTGCCAGCAGCTCCCCCGACAGGGTTCAGCCCCAGCATTTT; CDR3aa: CASSSPDRVQPQHF
abundance: NA; d_gene: NA; v_gene: TRBV30; j_gene: TRBJ2-2; CDR3nt: TGTGCCTGGATCCCGAAAGGGACTAACACCGGGGAGCTGTTTTTT; CDR3aa: CAWIPKGTNTGELFF
abundance: few; d_gene: NA; v_gene: TRBV18; j_gene: TRBJ2-7; CDR3nt: TGTGCCAGCTCACCAGATAATACCTCGGAGTACTTC; CDR3aa: CASSPDNTSEYF
abundance: NA; d_gene: TRBD1; v_gene: TRBV11-2; j_gene: TRBJ2-7; CDR3nt: TGTGCCAGCAGCTCTGTGCAGGGGGTGTACGAGCAGTACTTC; CDR3aa: CASSSVQGVYEQYF
abundance: NA; d_gene: TRBD1; v_gene: TRBV9; j_gene: TRBJ2-1; CDR3nt: TGTGCCAGCAGGTTGTCAGACAGGGGCTCCTACAATGAGCAGTTCTTC; CDR3aa: CASRLSDRGSYNEQFF
abundance: NA; d_gene: TRBD1; v_gene: TRBV7-2; j_gene: TRBJ2-3; CDR3nt: TGTGCCAGCAGCTTAGGGGGACAGGGTCGTACGCAGTATTTT; CDR3aa: CASSLGGQGRTQYF
abundance: few; d_gene: NA; v_gene: TRBV4-3; j_gene: TRBJ2-1; CDR3nt: TGCGCCAGCAGCCAAGAGGTGGAGACCGAGTACAATGAGCAGTTCTTC; CDR3aa: CASSQEVETEYNEQFF
abundance: NA; d_gene: TRBD2; v_gene: TRBV5-1; j_gene: TRBJ2-7; CDR3nt: TGCGCCAGCAGCCCCCGGGTAGCGGGAGCCGAGCAGTACTTC; CDR3aa: CASSPRVAGAEQYF
abundance: NA; d_gene: NA; v_gene: TRBV25-1; j_gene: TRBJ2-7; CDR3nt: TGTCCCTTTTTCTCAGGAATCCCTTACGAGCAGTACTTC; CDR3aa: CPFFSGIPYEQYF
abundance: NA; d_gene: NA; v_gene: TRBV6-5; j_gene: TRBJ2-7; CDR3nt: TGTGCCAGCAGTTCCCCGGGGGAAAGCTCCTACGAGCAGTACTTC; CDR3aa: CASSSPGESSYEQYF
abundance: NA; d_gene: TRBD1; v_gene: TRBV6-6; j_gene: TRBJ2-3; CDR3nt: TGTGCCAGCAGCCGACAGGGGCTTGCAGATACGCAGTATTTT; CDR3aa: CASSRQGLADTQYF